This T cell receptor (beta chain) was recovered during a study of T cell clonality in common variable immunodeficiency. Regarding this clone: Its matching antigen is unknown.

CVID meant reduced serum IgG, IgA and/or IgM plus specific antibody deficiency. Each donor provided about 5 to 9 ml of heparinized whole blood. Broader study findings: Authors noted CVID clonality's cause needs subpopulation repertoire sequencing. In common variable immunodeficiency, TCR beta chains reportedly carried fewer deletions and N-nucleotide insertions.

Sequencing input was equivalent genomic DNA from CVID and controls. Assay used: immunoSEQ multiplex PCR; TCRdb lists only in-frame clones, some missing. The repertoire consists of about 19,000 clones, none detected only once. The source is a human donor with common variable immunodeficiency. The sequenced sample consisted of peripheral blood mononuclear cells.

The part of the CDR3 DNA that was read is TGCAGTGCTAGAGATCACAGAAAAACCTACGAG. It yields the protein CSARDHRKTYE. The full CDR3 is CSARDHRKTYEQYF. The rearrangement joins TRBV20-1 to TRBJ2-7; D is ambiguous. The CDR3 extends 3 residues past the end of the read, so its final part is completed from the germline J gene. The V and J ends lost 0 bases and 2 bases respectively, with 11 bases between them. CDR3 size: 14 residues. Looked up from germline, CDR1 is DFQATT and CDR2 is SNEGSKA (reference sequence).